Each of the 17 T cell receptor beta chains below was sequenced from the same sample in a study of OX40 agonist ivuxolimab in advanced cancers. Only in-frame clones appear in the TCRdb table, and some are missing; sequencing was by immunoSEQ multiplex PCR. The profile shows 60,000 or so clones, over 90% of them singletons. Source: CD4+ or CD8+ T cells sorted from blood, taken in a trial of the OX40 agonist ivuxolimab. These receptor sequences come from an adult with an advanced solid tumor such as melanoma, head and neck, liver or kidney cancer.

The CDR3 DNA is TGTGCCAGCAGCCCCCCCCTTGGTAATTCACCCCTCCACTTT. It translates to CASSPPLGNSPLHF. The chain employs TRBV7-9 and TRBJ1-6; no clear D gene. CDR1 and CDR2 from the germline V gene are SEHNR and FQNEAQ (reference sequence). Trimming shortened V by 5 bases and J by 6 bases, and 11 bases separated the two germline ends. CDR3 length: 14 residues.

The CDR3 protein is CASSPTGGWEQYF. CDR3 bases: TGTGCCAGCTCACCGACAGGGGGGTGGGAGCAGTACTTC. The chain uses TRBV18 and TRBJ2-7; 9 positions match TRBD1. V was clipped by 3 bases and J by 7 bases; unmatched bases: 4. CDR1 is KGHSH and CDR2 is LQKENI in the germline V gene. The CDR3 consists of 13 residues.

CDR3 nucleotides: TGTGCCAGCAGCTATAGCGGGGACTACCAGGGTGAGCAGTTCTTC. Encoded protein: CASSYSGDYQGEQFF. The rearrangement uses TRBV5-4 and TRBJ2-1, with 8 bases that match TRBD2. J gave up 9 bases and V 3 bases, and 11 bases lay outside the gene matches. The germline gives CDR1 SGHNT, CDR2 YYREEE (reference sequence). This CDR3 has 15 amino acids.

This chain joins TRBV6-1 and TRBJ2-1; no reliable D call. This CDR3 has 13 residues. Germline V CDR1 and CDR2: MNHNS, SASEGT. The ends were cut back, 7 bases at V and 2 bases at J, with 9 bases in the middle. The CDR3 loop is CASTAVPYNEQFF. The CDR3, as DNA: TGTGCCAGCACCGCAGTACCCTACAATGAGCAGTTCTTC.

V gene TRBV7-9 combines with J gene TRBJ1-2; D is undetermined. V was trimmed by 5 bases and J by 4 bases, leaving 5 bases between them. This CDR3 is 11 amino acids long. Per germline, CDR1 SEHNR and CDR2 FQNEAQ (reference sequence). CDR3 nucleotides: TGTGCCAGCAGCAGCGGCTATGGCTACACCTTC. Translation: CASSSGYGYTF.

V gene TRBV27 combines with J gene TRBJ1-1, with D possibly being TRBD1 (6 bases). In germline, CDR1 is MNHEY, CDR2 SMNVEV (reference sequence). This CDR3 contains 14 residues. V was trimmed by 6 bases and J by 6 bases, leaving 17 bases between them. The CDR3 loop is CASSTNDRWAEAFF. The CDR3 nucleotides are TGTGCCAGCAGCACCAACGACAGGTGGGCTGAAGCTTTCTTT.

This chain links TRBV7-9 with TRBJ2-7, with TRBD1 identical over 8 bases. The CDR3 consists of 14 residues. V dropped 5 bases and J dropped 2; count of bases not matched to a gene: 5. Germline V gene data show CDR1 as SEHNR and CDR2 as FQNEAQ (reference sequence). The CDR3 region has the DNA TGTGCCAGCAGCATGAGGGACAGGACCTACGAGCAGTACTTC. As protein: CASSMRDRTYEQYF. The variable domain in full, with the rest retrieved from reference TRBV7-9 and TRBJ2-7, is DTGVSQNPRHKITKRGQNVTFRCDPISEHNRLYWYRQTLGQGPEFLTYFQNEAQLEKSRLLSDRFSAERPKGSFSTLEIQRTEQGDSAMYLCASSMRDRTYEQYFGPGTRLTVT.

The chain uses TRBV7-9 and TRBJ2-5; the D gene could be TRBD1 or TRBD2 (5 bases each). The CDR3 covers 14 residues. Per the germline V gene, CDR1 is SEHNR and CDR2 is FQNEAQ (reference sequence). V was cut by 5 bases and J by 1 base, with 11 bases left in between. CDR3 nucleotides: TGTGCCAGCAGCCCCTCCGGGACCCAAGAGACCCAGTACTTC. It encodes CASSPSGTQETQYF.

The V and J genes are TRBV29-1 and TRBJ2-2, with D possibly being TRBD1 (5 bases). The germline gives CDR1 SQVTM, CDR2 ANQGSEA. V lost 7 bases and J 0 bases, leaving 9 bases between the germline ends. CDR3 length: 13 residues. CDR3 sequence: CSGQTANTGELFF. Here the CDR3 DNA reads TGCAGCGGGCAGACAGCGAACACCGGGGAGCTGTTTTTT.

J is TRBJ2-1 and V is TRBV7-2; either TRBD1 or TRBD2 may supply D (5 bases each). V lost 0 bases, J lost 4 bases, and 7 bases lay in between. Germline V gives CDR1 SGHTA, CDR2 FQGNSA. The CDR3 runs 14 residues. The CDR3 sequence: CASSLAGRYNEQFF. CDR3 DNA: TGTGCCAGCAGCTTAGCGGGACGATACAATGAGCAGTTCTTC.

The V and J genes are TRBV27 and TRBJ2-2, with a weak D call TRBD1 (6 bases). This CDR3 comprises 16 residues. Germline V gene sequence: CDR1 MNHEY, CDR2 SMNVEV (reference sequence). V was cut by 2 bases and J by 3 bases, with 13 bases left in between. CDR3 protein: CASSLGQGPYTGELFF. The CDR3 DNA reads TGTGCCAGCAGTTTAGGGCAGGGGCCATACACCGGGGAGCTGTTTTTT.

This chain links TRBV7-7 with TRBJ2-3; a possible D gene is TRBD2 (6 bases). The germline V gene has CDR1 SSHAT and CDR2 FNYEAQ (reference sequence). The CDR3 runs 14 residues. V gave up 5 bases and J gave up 2 bases, with 11 bases separating them. The CDR3 protein is CASSHGGPTDTQYF. The CDR3 DNA follows: TGTGCCAGCAGCCACGGGGGACCCACAGATACGCAGTATTTT.

This chain connects TRBV15 to TRBJ1-5, with no clear D. Trimming shortened V by 0 bases and J by 7 bases, and 7 bases separated the two germline ends. Germline CDR1 LNHNV, CDR2 YYDKDF (reference sequence). The CDR3 has 13 residues. CDR3 nucleotide sequence: TGTGCCACCAGCAGAGATTTACAGCAGCCCCAGCATTTT. Translating it yields CATSRDLQQPQHF.

The chain is built from TRBV5-1 and TRBJ1-2; 9 positions agree with TRBD1. V lost 4 bases, J lost 4 bases, and 8 bases stayed unmatched. The CDR3 contains 15 residues. The germline gives CDR1 SGHRS, CDR2 YFSETQ. The CDR3 DNA reads as TGCGCCAGCAGCCCCCCTTCGACAGGGGGCTATGGCTACACCTTC. Amino acid sequence: CASSPPSTGGYGYTF.

The chain uses TRBV15 and TRBJ1-5; D is perhaps TRBD1 (5 bases). CDR1 is LNHNV and CDR2 is YYDKDF in the germline V gene (reference sequence). Trimming removed 0 bases from V and 7 bases from J, with 13 bases in between. There are 15 residues in the CDR3. As DNA, the CDR3 is TGTGCCACCAGCAGAGATCGGGGCAGTGGGCAGCCCCAGCATTTT. This sequence encodes CATSRDRGSGQPQHF.

The J gene is TRBJ1-5, the V gene TRBV4-1, with D tentatively TRBD1 (6 bases). The CDR3 runs to 16 residues. From germline, CDR1 is MGHRA and CDR2 YSYEKL. Trimming took 3 bases from V and 0 from J, leaving 12 bases between them. The CDR3 protein is CASSQELGGSNQPQHF. Written as DNA, the CDR3 is TGCGCCAGCAGCCAGGAATTAGGGGGTAGCAATCAGCCCCAGCATTTT.

The chain links TRBV5-4 to TRBJ2-3, with 10 bases identical to TRBD2. V was pared by 6 bases and J by 5 bases, with 9 bases of the junction left unmatched. The germline V gene encodes CDR1 SGHNT and CDR2 YYREEE (reference sequence). CDR3 length: 15 amino acids. CDR3 nucleotides: TGTGCCAGCACTCCGGGGACTAGCGAAGAAGATACGCAGTATTTT. Its protein product is CASTPGTSEEDTQYF. Full variable domain (outside the CDR3, taken from reference TRBV5-4 and TRBJ2-3): ETGVTQSPTHLIKTRGQQVTLRCSSQSGHNTVSWYQQALGQGPQFIFQYYREEENGRGNFPPRFSGLQFPNYSSELNVNALELDDSALYLCASTPGTSEEDTQYFGPGTRLTVL.